This is a list of T cell receptor beta chains from one sample in a study of cytomegalovirus exposure and HLA in healthy donors. Only in-frame clones appear in the TCRdb table, and some are missing; sequencing was by immunoSEQ multiplex PCR. The profile shows under 150,000 clones, approximately 80% of them singletons. Sequencing was performed on PBMCs. These receptor sequences come from a man aged 18 to 29 in good health and CMV-seronegative. Both conserved end residues are part of each CDR3. The D gene is left open where the match is weak. Rows give clone size only sometimes, using once, few, many, or a class for an expanded clone.

TRBJ1-4 | once | TRBD1 | TRBV2 | TGTGCCAGCAGTGGACAGGGCCTAACTAATGAAAAACTGTTTTTT | CASSGQGLTNEKLFF
TRBJ2-7 | once | TRBD2 | TRBV5-8 | TGTGCCAGCAGCTTGGTGCCTAGCGGTACCTACGAGCAGTACTTC | CASSLVPSGTYEQYF
TRBJ2-5 | . | . | TRBV30 | TGTGCCTGGAGTGTTCAGATAAAAGAGACCCAGTACTTC | CAWSVQIKETQYF
TRBJ2-4 | . | . | TRBV19 | TGTGCCAGTAGCTGGACAGTTGTTCGAAACATTCAGTACTTC | CASSWTVVRNIQYF
TRBJ1-1 | . | TRBD1 | TRBV6-1 | TGTGCCAGCAGTGAAGCCACGACAGGGGGAAGGAACACTGAAGCTTTCTTT | CASSEATTGGRNTEAFF
TRBJ2-3 | . | . | TRBV21-1 | TGTGCCAGCAGCAAAGAGTTCCGGACAGGGTTAGGAGATACGCAGTATTTT | CASSKEFRTGLGDTQYF
TRBJ1-4 | . | . | TRBV2 | TGTGCCAGCAGTGAACGAGGGATGTTCGGAAAACTGTTTTTT | CASSERGMFGKLFF
TRBJ2-1 | . | . | TRBV2 | TGTGCCAGCAGTGGGACAGACTACAATGAGCAGTTCTTC | CASSGTDYNEQFF
TRBJ2-1 | . | . | TRBV15 | TGTGCCACTAGCAAGTGGAACAGGAACAATGAGCAGTTCTTC | CATSKWNRNNEQFF
TRBJ1-6 | . | TRBD1 | TRBV30 | TGTGCCTGGAGTGTCGGGACAGGGTATTTTACCTATAATTCACCCCTCCACTTT | CAWSVGTGYFTYNSPLHF
TRBJ2-7 | . | TRBD2 | TRBV4-1 | TGCGCCAGCAGCCTCGGACTAGCGGGAACGGGCGAGCAGTACTTC | CASSLGLAGTGEQYF
TRBJ1-3 | . | . | TRBV15 | TGTGCCACCAGCAGAGACGGGGAGGTGTACGGAAACACCATATATTTT | CATSRDGEVYGNTIYF
TRBJ1-5 | . | TRBD1 | TRBV5-4 | TGTGCCAGCAGCCCGGGACAGGGTGAGGAGCCCCAGCATTTT | CASSPGQGEEPQHF
TRBJ2-1 | . | . | TRBV27 | TGTGCCAGCCTCAGAGGGGGGGACTACAATGAGCAGTTCTTC | CASLRGGDYNEQFF